These T cell receptor beta chains were read from a single sample in a study of graft-versus-host responses after intestinal transplantation. The repertoire was sequenced with immunoSEQ multiplex PCR; TCRdb's copy has only in-frame clones and lacks some. The table includes some 130,000 clones, 95% detected once. Their antigens are not known. Material: unstimulated CD8+ T cells sorted from spleen or lymph node cells, obtained before intestinal transplant. Receptor source: a human donor who received an intestinal transplant. Each CDR3 is given with its conserved first and last residue. The D gene is left open where the match is weak.

J gene	V gene	D gene	CDR3 protein	CDR3 DNA
TRBJ1-4	TRBV6-1	TRBD1	CASSAEGARRSEKLFF	TGTGCCAGCAGTGCAGAGGGGGCACGAAGGTCGGAAAAACTGTTTTTT
TRBJ1-2	TRBV27	NA	CASSLSPGSYGYTF	TGTGCCAGCAGTTTATCGCCAGGGAGCTATGGCTACACCTTC
TRBJ2-2	TRBV15	NA	CATSRDRIRHPSTGELFF	TGTGCCACCAGCAGAGATCGAATTCGGCATCCGAGCACCGGGGAGCTGTTTTTT
TRBJ2-7	TRBV7-9	TRBD2	CASSLRGEGVYEQYF	TGTGCCAGCAGCTTGCGAGGGGAGGGAGTCTACGAGCAGTACTTC
TRBJ2-1	TRBV6-6	NA	CASSSNRNEQFF	TGTGCCAGCAGCTCCAACAGGAATGAGCAGTTCTTC
TRBJ2-3	TRBV4-1	NA	CASGPTGRSTDTQYF	TGCGCCAGTGGACCAACGGGGAGAAGCACAGATACGCAGTATTTT
TRBJ2-3	TRBV29-1	TRBD2	CSVETSGSPFSTDTQYF	TGCAGCGTTGAGACTAGCGGGAGTCCTTTTAGCACAGATACGCAGTATTTT
TRBJ2-1	TRBV28	TRBD2	CASSLLASGNYNEQFF	TGTGCCAGCAGTTTACTCGCTAGCGGGAATTACAATGAGCAGTTCTTC
TRBJ2-2	TRBV28	TRBD1	CASSLGQGPTGELFF	TGTGCCAGCAGTTTAGGACAGGGTCCGACCGGGGAGCTGTTTTTT
TRBJ2-1	TRBV19	NA	CASSISSSYNEQFF	TGTGCCAGTAGTATCTCGAGCTCCTACAATGAGCAGTTCTTC
TRBJ2-7	TRBV19	NA	CASSNRLSYEQYF	TGTGCCAGTAGTAACCGCCTCTCCTACGAGCAGTACTTC
TRBJ2-5	TRBV28	NA	CASSSPRGQETQYF	TGTGCCAGCAGTTCCCCCAGGGGCCAAGAGACCCAGTACTTC
TRBJ1-1	TRBV28	TRBD1	CAILQGVEAFF	TGTGCCATCCTCCAGGGGGTTGAAGCTTTCTTT
TRBJ2-5	TRBV28	TRBD1	CASSFPGTGEETQYF	TGTGCCAGCAGTTTCCCCGGGACAGGGGAAGAGACCCAGTACTTC
TRBJ2-1	TRBV5-1	TRBD2	CASSSPPSGRDEQFF	TGCGCCAGCAGCTCCCCGCCTAGCGGGAGGGATGAGCAGTTCTTC
TRBJ2-7	TRBV7-9	NA	CASSFQPDEQYF	TGTGCCAGCAGCTTCCAACCCGACGAGCAGTACTTC
TRBJ2-1	TRBV2	TRBD1	CANGQAYNEQFF	TGTGCCAACGGACAGGCCTACAATGAGCAGTTCTTC
TRBJ2-1	TRBV19	NA	CASSIGTSDYNEQFF	TGTGCCAGTAGTATTGGGACAAGCGACTACAATGAGCAGTTCTTC
TRBJ2-1	TRBV6-5	NA	CASSPRPSEIFEQFF	TGTGCCAGCAGCCCCAGGCCAAGCGAAATTTTCGAGCAGTTCTTC
TRBJ2-1	TRBV9	TRBD1	CASSVNRGLNEQFF	TGTGCCAGCAGCGTGAACAGGGGGCTCAATGAGCAGTTCTTC
TRBJ2-3	TRBV27	NA	CASSPFGGPSTDTQYF	TGTGCCAGCAGCCCCTTCGGGGGCCCTAGCACAGATACGCAGTATTTT
TRBJ1-1	TRBV6-5	TRBD1	CASSYRDDRGQEAFF	TGTGCCAGCAGTTACCGCGATGACAGGGGGCAAGAAGCTTTCTTT